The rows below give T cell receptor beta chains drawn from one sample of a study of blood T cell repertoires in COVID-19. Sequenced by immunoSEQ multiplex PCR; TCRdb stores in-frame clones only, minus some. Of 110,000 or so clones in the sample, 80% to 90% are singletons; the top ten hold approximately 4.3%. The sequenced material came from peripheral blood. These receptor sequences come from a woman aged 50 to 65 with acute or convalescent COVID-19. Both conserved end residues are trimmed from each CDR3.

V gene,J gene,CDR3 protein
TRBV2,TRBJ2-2,ASSYTGELF
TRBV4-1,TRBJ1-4,ASSQEEEKLF
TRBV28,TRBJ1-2,ASSPQGLNYGYT
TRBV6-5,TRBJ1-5,ASRATGGTQPQH
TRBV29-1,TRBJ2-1,SVDGRGGQTGQF
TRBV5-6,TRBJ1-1,ASTSGPNTEAF
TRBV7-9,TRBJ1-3,ASTPAGRSSGNTIY
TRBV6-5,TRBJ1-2,ASSPDRSYGYT
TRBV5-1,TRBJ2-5,ASSLEAPVETQY
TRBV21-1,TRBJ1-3,ASSKGGQSASGNTIY
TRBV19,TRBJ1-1,ASTERTTNTEAF
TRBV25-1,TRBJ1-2,ASSELRTGQGYT
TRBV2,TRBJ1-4,ASRTVGEKLF
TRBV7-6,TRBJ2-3,ASSLAGASTDTQY
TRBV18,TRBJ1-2,ASSLDSGTAF
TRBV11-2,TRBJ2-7,ASSLVRRAGALPPYEQY
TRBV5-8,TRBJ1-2,ASSLGPSYGYT
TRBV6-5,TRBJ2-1,ASSFLAERSYNEQF
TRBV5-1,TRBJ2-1,ASGTGGRSYNEQF
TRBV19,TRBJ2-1,ASSMSSGRTYNEQF
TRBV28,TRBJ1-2,ASTKMTGRHGYT
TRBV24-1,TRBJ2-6,ATSDLRGGPGANVLT
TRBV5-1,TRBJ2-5,ASSDGGAGLQETQY
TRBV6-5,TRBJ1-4,ASSYNRDFSEKLF
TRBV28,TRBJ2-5,ASSLSPRQGALRQETQY
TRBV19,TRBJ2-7,ASSIGQQTYEQY
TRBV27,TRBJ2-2,ATGTGGFGTGELF
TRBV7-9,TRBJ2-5,ASSQTALQETQY
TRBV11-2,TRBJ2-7,ASSLDGEEEQY
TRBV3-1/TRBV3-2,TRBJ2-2,ASRPRDGGELF
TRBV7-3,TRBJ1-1,ASSLMDRNTEAF
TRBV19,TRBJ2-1,ASSIRMEAYNEQF
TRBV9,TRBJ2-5,ASAPSSDPQETQY
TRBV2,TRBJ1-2,ASSEARPEYGYT
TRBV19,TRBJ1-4,ASSIGAYSDEKLF
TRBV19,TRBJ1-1,ASSPRYRGLNTEAF
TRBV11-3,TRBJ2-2,ASSVKIREQGTGELF
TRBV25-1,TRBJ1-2,ASRGQGWYGYT
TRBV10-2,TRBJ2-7,ATKPQTQRELAEQY
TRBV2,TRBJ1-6,AITGTDNSPLH
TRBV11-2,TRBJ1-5,ASSSGQDLNQPQH